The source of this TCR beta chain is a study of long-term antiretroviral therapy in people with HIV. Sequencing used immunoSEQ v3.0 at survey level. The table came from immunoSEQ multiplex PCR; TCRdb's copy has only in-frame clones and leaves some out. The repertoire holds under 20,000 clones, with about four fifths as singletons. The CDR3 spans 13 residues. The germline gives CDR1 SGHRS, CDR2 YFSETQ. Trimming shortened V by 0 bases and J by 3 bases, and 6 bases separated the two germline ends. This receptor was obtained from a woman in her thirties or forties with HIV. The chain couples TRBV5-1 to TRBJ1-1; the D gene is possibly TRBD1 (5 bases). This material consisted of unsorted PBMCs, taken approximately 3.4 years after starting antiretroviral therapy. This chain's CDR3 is CASSLGGDTEAFF. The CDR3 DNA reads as TGCGCCAGCAGCTTGGGGGGGGACACTGAAGCTTTCTTT.